The 29 T cell receptor beta chains below come from one sample, sequenced in a study of blood T cell repertoires in COVID-19. Only in-frame clones appear in the TCRdb table, and some are missing; sequencing was by immunoSEQ multiplex PCR. The sample includes about 100,000 clones, around four fifths of them seen just once. Sequenced input: peripheral blood. The receptors here all came from a man in his 70s with active or convalescent COVID-19.

This rearrangement joins TRBV6-5 to TRBJ1-3, with 8 bases identical to TRBD1. Trimming took 2 bases from V and 4 from J; bases not matched to a gene: 4. CDR3 size: 15 residues. Looked up from germline, CDR1 is MNHEY and CDR2 is SVGAGI. DNA of the CDR3: TGTGCCAGCAGTTACCAGGGGGCGCCCGGAAACACCATATATTTT. Translated, it gives CASSYQGAPGNTIYF.

J is TRBJ2-3 and V is TRBV3-1 (or the pseudogene TRBV3-2), with 13 bases identical to TRBD2. The CDR3 has 15 residues. From germline, CDR1 is LGHDT and CDR2 YNNKEL (reference sequence). J gave up 9 bases and V 2 bases, and 5 bases lay outside the gene matches. CDR3 region: CASSQTSGGGNTQYF. As DNA, the CDR3 is TGTGCCAGCAGCCAAACTAGCGGGGGGGGAAACACGCAGTATTTT.

A few counts support this clone. The rearrangement links TRBV27 to TRBJ2-5; TRBD2 agrees at 14 bases. CDR3 length: 18 amino acids. Unmatched junction bases numbered 11, after V lost 5 bases and J lost 3 bases. Germline V gives CDR1 MNHEY, CDR2 SMNVEV (reference sequence). The CDR3 nucleotides read TGTGCCAGCAGTCGGGGGACTAGCGGGGGAGGGGAGGAAGAGACCCAGTACTTC. Its protein product is CASSRGTSGGGEEETQYF.

The chain links TRBV7-2 to TRBJ2-1, with a possible D match to TRBD2 (6 bases). V was clipped by 5 bases and J by 7 bases, with 15 bases between them. The CDR3 loop spans 14 amino acids. Looked up from germline, CDR1 is SGHTA and CDR2 is FQGNSA. This CDR3 reads CASSASAPRNEQFF. The CDR3, as DNA: TGTGCCAGCAGCGCTAGCGCCCCTCGGAATGAGCAGTTCTTC.

The rearrangement uses TRBV10-3 and TRBJ1-1; D perhaps matches TRBD1 (6 bases). Germline CDR1 and CDR2: ENHRY and SYGVKD. The V gene lost 6 bases and the J gene lost 5 bases, with 13 bases spanning the gap. This CDR3 has 13 residues. CDR3 in amino acids: CAISGQSETEAFF. The CDR3 DNA follows: TGTGCCATCAGCGGACAGTCGGAAACTGAAGCTTTCTTT.

The CDR3 region is CASSQPHRLADNTGELFF. The CDR3 coding sequence is TGTGCCAGCAGTCAACCTCACCGACTAGCGGACAACACCGGGGAGCTGTTTTTT. The genes are TRBV6-2 or TRBV6-3 and TRBJ2-2; 9 bases align to TRBD2. The CDR3 is 18 residues long. The ends lost 5 bases at V and 2 bases at J; junction bases unmatched: 12. CDR1 is MNHEY and CDR2 is SVGEGT in the germline V gene.

This clone was recorded once. The chain uses TRBV25-1 and TRBJ2-3; TRBD1 might be the D (7 bases). CDR3 size: 14 residues. Trimming removed 9 bases at V and 4 bases at J, with 17 bases between. Germline V CDR1 and CDR2: MGHDK, SYGVNS. The CDR3 protein is CASQQGRIADTQYF. CDR3 nucleotides: TGTGCCAGTCAACAGGGGAGGATAGCAGATACGCAGTATTTT.

This clone was seen only a few times. This chain uses TRBV27 with TRBJ2-7; a possible D gene is TRBD1 (7 bases). Trimming stripped 3 bases from V and 7 bases from J, with 22 bases between. The CDR3 extends over 16 amino acids. CDR1 and CDR2 from the germline V gene are MNHEY and SMNVEV (reference sequence). CDR3 amino acids: CASSFNGAGTEREQYF. In nucleotides, the CDR3 is TGTGCCAGCAGTTTTAATGGGGCGGGGACAGAGAGGGAGCAGTACTTC.

This clone has only a few counts. The V and J genes are TRBV6-2 or TRBV6-3 and TRBJ1-2; the D is unclear. V lost 0 bases, J lost 5 bases, and 4 bases lay in between. This CDR3 comprises 12 residues. The germline gives CDR1 MNHEY, CDR2 SVGEGT. In DNA form, the CDR3 reads TGTGCCAGCAGTTACTCTTCATATGGCTACACCTTC. Amino acid sequence: CASSYSSYGYTF.

The chain has TRBV9 and TRBJ2-3; 7 bases fit TRBD2. This CDR3 has 16 residues. Germline V gene lookup returns CDR1 SGDLS and CDR2 YYNGEE. J was trimmed by 2 bases and V by 4 bases; bases with no gene match: 10. CDR3 nucleotide sequence: TGTGCCAGCAGCTCTAGAGTGGGGGGGACCACAGATACGCAGTATTTT. Translated: CASSSRVGGTTDTQYF.

The V call is TRBV5-1, the J call TRBJ2-5, with 8 positions matching TRBD1. This CDR3 contains 13 residues. V was clipped by 3 bases and J by 4 bases; unmatched bases: 2. In germline, CDR1 is SGHRS, CDR2 YFSETQ. The CDR3 protein is CASSSTGAETQYF. CDR3 bases: TGCGCCAGCAGCTCGACAGGGGCAGAGACCCAGTACTTC.

V and J are TRBV15 and TRBJ2-2; maybe TRBD1 (6 bases). The CDR3 is made up of 14 amino acids. V was pared by 1 base and J by 6 bases, with 9 bases between. Germline V lookup: CDR1 LNHNV, CDR2 YYDKDF (reference sequence). This CDR3 reads CATSRGTDPGELFF. The CDR3 DNA sequence: TGTGCCACCAGCAGAGGGACAGATCCCGGGGAGCTGTTTTTT.

The rearrangement links TRBV12-3 or TRBV12-4 to TRBJ2-1; tentative D call: TRBD2 (6 bases). V shed 2 bases and J shed 15 bases, with 14 bases lying between them. The CDR3 contains 12 residues. The CDR3 region has the DNA TGTGCCAGCAGTTTAATGAGGACTATCCCGTTCTTC. It yields the protein CASSLMRTIPFF.

The V call is TRBV3-1 (or the pseudogene TRBV3-2), the J call TRBJ2-7; D possibly corresponds to TRBD2 (6 bases). Germline V CDR1 and CDR2: LGHDT, YNNKEL (reference sequence). Trimming shortened V by 1 base and J by 4 bases, and 8 bases separated the two germline ends. This CDR3 spans 13 amino acids. CDR3 sequence (DNA): TGTGCCAGCAGCCAAGCAGGACTATACGAGCAGTACTTC. It encodes CASSQAGLYEQYF.

The chain links TRBV7-3 to TRBJ2-1, with D possibly matching TRBD2 (6 bases). V shed 3 bases and J shed 9 bases, with 15 bases lying between them. The germline gives CDR1 SGHTA, CDR2 FQGTGA. The length of the CDR3 is 14 residues. CDR3 loop: CASSFPGLRREQFF. The CDR3 DNA reads as TGTGCCAGCAGCTTTCCGGGACTCAGACGTGAGCAGTTCTTC.

V is TRBV19 and J is TRBJ2-7, with 8 bases lining up with TRBD2. J gave up 7 bases and V 4 bases, and 6 bases lay outside the gene matches. Per germline, CDR1 LNHDA and CDR2 SQIVND (reference sequence). The CDR3 runs to 13 residues. The CDR3 region has the DNA TGTGCCAGTAGTAGTGTCCGGGGGGGTGAGCAGTACTTC. Translating gives CASSSVRGGEQYF.

This chain uses TRBV19 with TRBJ2-1; 11 nucleotides line up with TRBD1. Germline CDR1 LNHDA, CDR2 SQIVND (reference sequence). The CDR3 runs to 15 residues. V was pared by 5 bases and J by 9 bases, with 9 bases of the junction left unmatched. This CDR3 is CASSAGTGGMGEQFF. Written as DNA, the CDR3 is TGTGCCAGTAGTGCCGGGACAGGGGGTATGGGTGAGCAGTTCTTC. The variable domain in full, with the rest retrieved from reference TRBV19 and TRBJ2-1, is DGGITQSPKYLFRKEGQNVTLSCEQNLNHDAMYWYRQDPGQGLRLIYYSQIVNDFQKGDIAEGYSVSREKKESFPLTVTSAQKNPTAFYLCASSAGTGGMGEQFFGPGTRLTVL.

The chain employs TRBV4-2 and TRBJ2-2, with D possibly TRBD1 on 5 matching bases. The germline CDR1 and CDR2 sequences are LGHNA and YNFKEQ. Deletions cut 0 bases from V and 4 bases from J, with 15 bases between. The CDR3 length is 17 residues. The CDR3 spells CASSQDRGLGRTGELFF. In nucleotides, the CDR3 is TGTGCCAGCAGCCAAGATCGCGGTTTGGGGCGCACCGGGGAGCTGTTTTTT.

This clone is medium-sized (0.01 to 0.1%) in the sample. The chain couples TRBV4-3 to TRBJ2-1; 9 bases are a match to TRBD2. V lost 3 bases and J lost 5; bases outside the gene matches: 8. Looked up from germline, CDR1 is LGHNA and CDR2 is YSLEER. There are 16 residues in the CDR3. The CDR3 protein is CASSQAAGGHNNEQFF. Written as DNA, the CDR3 is TGCGCCAGCAGCCAGGCAGCGGGGGGCCACAACAATGAGCAGTTCTTC.

Note on this clone: Its ends do not fully match the called genes, so a read error is possible. The chain is built from TRBV18 and TRBJ1-1; 8 nucleotides line up with TRBD1. The V gene's germline CDR1 is KGHSH and CDR2 LQKENI. The CDR3 is 16 amino acids. CDR3 residues: CASSQTSRTGNTEAFF. CDR3 bases: TGTGCCAGCTCACAGACCTCTCGGACAGGGAACACTGAGGCTTTCTTT.

The rearrangement links TRBV7-9 to TRBJ2-1; possibly TRBD1 for D (5 bases). Germline V gene sequence: CDR1 SEHNR, CDR2 FQNEAQ (reference sequence). The CDR3 consists of 16 residues. Trimming cost V 5 bases and J 8 bases, with 22 bases left between them. The CDR3 protein is CASSPIGYRSGDEQFF. CDR3 bases: TGTGCCAGCAGCCCCATCGGTTACAGGTCTGGCGATGAGCAGTTCTTC.

The chain carries TRBV28 and TRBJ2-6, with a possible D match to TRBD1 (5 bases). V was clipped by 4 bases and J by 0 bases, with 7 bases between them. Germline V gene sequence: CDR1 MDHEN, CDR2 SYDVKM. This CDR3 comprises 15 residues. The CDR3 region is CASSSDSSGANVLTF. CDR3 DNA: TGTGCCAGCAGTTCCGACAGCTCTGGGGCCAACGTCCTGACTTTC.

This rearrangement joins TRBV19 to TRBJ1-5, with 8 nucleotides matching TRBD1. V dropped 4 bases and J dropped 3; count of bases not matched to a gene: 5. The CDR3 is 15 amino acids. Germline V lookup: CDR1 LNHDA, CDR2 SQIVND (reference sequence). The CDR3 loop reads CASSRARGPNQPQHF. CDR3 bases: TGTGCCAGTAGTAGGGCCAGGGGGCCCAATCAGCCCCAGCATTTT.

The genes are TRBV2 and TRBJ2-7; 9 positions match TRBD1. Germline V gene sequence: CDR1 SNHLY, CDR2 FYNNEI. This CDR3 is built from 19 residues. Trimming took 8 bases from V and 0 from J; bases not matched to a gene: 20. This CDR3 is CASPAEGFRGQGSSYEQYF. The CDR3 DNA follows: TGTGCCAGCCCAGCAGAGGGTTTTCGGGGACAGGGCAGCTCCTACGAGCAGTACTTC.

This clone was counted once. V is TRBV13 and J is TRBJ2-7; 10 bases are a match to TRBD1. V lost 5 bases to trimming and J lost 3 bases; unmatched junction nucleotides: 4. This CDR3 is built from 14 residues. Germline V gene data show CDR1 as PRHDT and CDR2 as FYEKMQ (reference sequence). The CDR3 is CASSGRDRGYEQYF. CDR3 bases: TGTGCCAGCAGCGGCCGGGACAGGGGCTACGAGCAGTACTTC.

The V and J genes are TRBV24-1 and TRBJ2-7; D perhaps matches TRBD1 (6 bases). The CDR3 length is 15 residues. Trimming pared 5 bases from V and 4 bases from J, leaving 17 bases between. Germline assignment: CDR1 KGHDR and CDR2 SFDVKD. The chain's CDR3 is CATSAPGQGRYEQYF. For the CDR3, the DNA is TGTGCCACCAGTGCCCCGGGGCAGGGGCGGTACGAGCAGTACTTC.

The V and J genes are TRBV4-3 and TRBJ2-5; no definite D call. The V gene lost 1 base and the J gene lost 5 bases, with 11 bases spanning the gap. CDR1 is LGHNA, CDR2 YSLEER, per germline. The CDR3 length is 14 residues. CDR3 DNA sequence: TGCGCCAGCAGCCAAGCGCCAGGCCACGAGACCCAGTACTTC. This translates into CASSQAPGHETQYF.

The chain combines TRBV11-3 with TRBJ2-1; a weak D match, TRBD2 (6 bases). The germline V gene encodes CDR1 SGHNT and CDR2 YENEEA. This CDR3 is built from 14 residues. With 4 bases removed from V and 5 bases from J, the gap between germline ends came to 12 bases. The CDR3 DNA is TGTGCCAGCAGCTATCGGTCGGGGGACAATGAGCAGTTCTTC. Amino acid sequence: CASSYRSGDNEQFF.

The chain recombines TRBV28 with TRBJ2-1; D perhaps matches TRBD1 (5 bases). Germline loops: CDR1 MDHEN, CDR2 SYDVKM. The CDR3 extends over 16 amino acids. The V and J ends lost 2 bases and 0 bases respectively, with 11 bases between them. CDR3 coding DNA: TGTGCCAGCAGTTTAAGGGGCCTCTACTCCTACAATGAGCAGTTCTTC. Translating it yields CASSLRGLYSYNEQFF.